Only a few counts were recorded for the clone carrying this TCR beta chain. In the study's own analysis: The assay estimated nucleated cells by amplifying reference gene primers. The data were produced by immunoSEQ multiplex PCR, yet TCRdb's version contains in-frame clones alone and is incomplete. V and J calls and clone size come straight from that table; D and trimming were deduced from the DNA. The table shows roughly 80,000 clones, with roughly four fifths occurring only once. These data come from a study of blood T cell repertoires in COVID-19. Looking at the study overall: Samples of COVID-19 (acute and convalescent) were obtained from the United States, Italy and Spain. T cells, B-cell-depleted T cells, or PBMCs provided the cDNA or gDNA that served as material.

Trimming left V 5 bases short and J 0 bases short, with 16 bases between. Germline values: CDR1 SGHVS, CDR2 FNYEAQ. The CDR3 is 16 amino acids. The sequence derives from a human donor in a cohort sampled during active COVID-19. The chain combines TRBV7-6 with TRBJ1-1, with D tentatively TRBD1 (6 bases). Sequenced input: peripheral blood. The CDR3 sequence is CASSPSSRTVNTEAFF. The CDR3 DNA is TGTGCCAGCAGCCCATCATCCCGGACAGTGAACACTGAAGCTTTCTTT.